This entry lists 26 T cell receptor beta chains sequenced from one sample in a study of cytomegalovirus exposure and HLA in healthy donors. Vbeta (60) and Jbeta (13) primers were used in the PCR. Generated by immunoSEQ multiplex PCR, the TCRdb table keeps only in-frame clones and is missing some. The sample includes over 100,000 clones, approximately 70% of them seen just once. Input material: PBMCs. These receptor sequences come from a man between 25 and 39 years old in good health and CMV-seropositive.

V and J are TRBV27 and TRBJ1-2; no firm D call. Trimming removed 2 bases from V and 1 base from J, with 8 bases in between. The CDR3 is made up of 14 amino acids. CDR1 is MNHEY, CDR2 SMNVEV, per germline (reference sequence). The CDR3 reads CASSLGVGNYGYTF. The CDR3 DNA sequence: TGTGCCAGCAGTTTAGGTGTCGGTAACTATGGCTACACCTTC.

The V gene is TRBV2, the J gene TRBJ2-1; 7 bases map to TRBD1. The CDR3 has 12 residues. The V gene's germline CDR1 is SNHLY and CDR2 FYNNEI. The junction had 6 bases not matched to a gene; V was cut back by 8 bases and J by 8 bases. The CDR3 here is CASREGAHEQFF. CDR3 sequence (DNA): TGTGCCAGCCGAGAGGGGGCGCATGAGCAGTTCTTC.

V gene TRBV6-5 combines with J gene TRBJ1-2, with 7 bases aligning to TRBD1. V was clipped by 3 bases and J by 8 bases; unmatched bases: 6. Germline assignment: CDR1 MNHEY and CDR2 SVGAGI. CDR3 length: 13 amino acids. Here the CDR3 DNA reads TGTGCCAGCAGTTATACGACAGGGAGAGGCTACACCTTC. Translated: CASSYTTGRGYTF.

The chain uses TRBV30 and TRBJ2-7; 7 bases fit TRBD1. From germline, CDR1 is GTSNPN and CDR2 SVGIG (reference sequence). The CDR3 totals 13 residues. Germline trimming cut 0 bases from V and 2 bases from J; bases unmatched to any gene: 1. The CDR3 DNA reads TGTGCCTGGAGTGTGACAGGGACCTACGAGCAGTACTTC. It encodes CAWSVTGTYEQYF. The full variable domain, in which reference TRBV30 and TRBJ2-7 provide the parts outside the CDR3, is SQTIHQWPATLVQPVGSPLSLECTVEGTSNPNLYWYRQAAGRGLQLLFYSVGIGQISSEVPQNLSASRPQDRQFILSSKKLLLSDSGFYLCAWSVTGTYEQYFGPGTRLTVT.

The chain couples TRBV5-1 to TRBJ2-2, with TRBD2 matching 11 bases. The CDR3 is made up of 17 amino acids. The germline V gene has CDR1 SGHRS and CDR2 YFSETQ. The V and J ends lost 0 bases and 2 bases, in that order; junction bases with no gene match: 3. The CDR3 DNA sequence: TGCGCCAGCAGCTTGGAAGGGACTAGCGGAAACACCGGGGAGCTGTTTTTT. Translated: CASSLEGTSGNTGELFF. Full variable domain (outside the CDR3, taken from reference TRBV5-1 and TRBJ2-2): KAGVTQTPRYLIKTRGQQVTLSCSPISGHRSVSWYQQTPGQGLQFLFEYFSETQRNKGNFPGRFSGRQFSNSRSEMNVSTLELGDSALYLCASSLEGTSGNTGELFFGEGSRLTVL.

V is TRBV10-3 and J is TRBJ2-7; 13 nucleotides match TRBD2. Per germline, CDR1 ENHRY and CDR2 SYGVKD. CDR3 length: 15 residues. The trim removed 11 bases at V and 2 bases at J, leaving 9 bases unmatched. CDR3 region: CASRRTSGGAYEQYF. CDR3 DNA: TGTGCCTCTCGCCGGACTAGCGGGGGTGCCTACGAGCAGTACTTC.

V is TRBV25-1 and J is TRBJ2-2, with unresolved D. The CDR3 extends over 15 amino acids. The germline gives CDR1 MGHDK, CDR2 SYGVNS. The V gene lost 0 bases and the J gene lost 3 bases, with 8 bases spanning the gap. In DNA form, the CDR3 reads TGTGCCAGCAGTGAATATATTGGCTACACCGGGGAGCTGTTTTTT. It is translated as CASSEYIGYTGELFF.

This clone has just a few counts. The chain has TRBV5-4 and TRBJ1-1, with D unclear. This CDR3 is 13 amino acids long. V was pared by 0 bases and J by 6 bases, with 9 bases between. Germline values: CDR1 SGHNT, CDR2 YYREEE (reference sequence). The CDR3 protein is CASSLGGPPEAFF. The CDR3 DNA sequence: TGTGCCAGCAGCTTGGGAGGGCCCCCTGAAGCTTTCTTT.

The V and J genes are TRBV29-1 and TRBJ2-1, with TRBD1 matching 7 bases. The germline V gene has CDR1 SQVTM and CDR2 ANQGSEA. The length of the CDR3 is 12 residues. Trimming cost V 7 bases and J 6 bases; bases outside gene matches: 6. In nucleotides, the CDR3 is TGCAGCGCCCACGGACAGGTCAATGAGCAGTTCTTC. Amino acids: CSAHGQVNEQFF.

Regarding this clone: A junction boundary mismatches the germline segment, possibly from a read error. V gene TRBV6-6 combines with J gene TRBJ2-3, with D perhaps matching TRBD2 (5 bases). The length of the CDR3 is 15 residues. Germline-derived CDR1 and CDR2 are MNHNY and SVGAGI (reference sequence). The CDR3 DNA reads TGTGTCAGCAGTCCCCCCGGGGTAGCGACAGATACGCAGTATTTT. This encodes CVSSPPGVATDTQYF.

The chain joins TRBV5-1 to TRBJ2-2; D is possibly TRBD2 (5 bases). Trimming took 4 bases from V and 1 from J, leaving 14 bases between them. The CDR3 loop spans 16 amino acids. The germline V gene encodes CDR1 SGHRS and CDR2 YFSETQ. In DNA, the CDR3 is TGCGCCAGCAGCGGGCTAGCCCACTTGAACACCGGGGAGCTGTTTTTT. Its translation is CASSGLAHLNTGELFF. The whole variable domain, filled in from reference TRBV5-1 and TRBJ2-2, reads KAGVTQTPRYLIKTRGQQVTLSCSPISGHRSVSWYQQTPGQGLQFLFEYFSETQRNKGNFPGRFSGRQFSNSRSEMNVSTLELGDSALYLCASSGLAHLNTGELFFGEGSRLTVL.

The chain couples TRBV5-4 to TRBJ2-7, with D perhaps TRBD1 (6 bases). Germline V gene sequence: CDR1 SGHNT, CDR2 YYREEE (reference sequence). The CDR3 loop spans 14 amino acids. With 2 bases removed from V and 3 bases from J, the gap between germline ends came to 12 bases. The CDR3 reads CASSFSGRGYEQYF. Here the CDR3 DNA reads TGTGCCAGCAGCTTTAGTGGCAGGGGCTACGAGCAGTACTTC.

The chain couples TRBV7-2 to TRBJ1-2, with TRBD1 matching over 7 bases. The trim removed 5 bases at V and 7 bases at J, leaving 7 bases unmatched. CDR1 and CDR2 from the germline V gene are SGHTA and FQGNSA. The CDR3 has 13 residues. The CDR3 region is CASSRTGYLGYTF. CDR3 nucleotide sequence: TGTGCCAGCAGCCGGACAGGTTACCTTGGCTACACCTTC.

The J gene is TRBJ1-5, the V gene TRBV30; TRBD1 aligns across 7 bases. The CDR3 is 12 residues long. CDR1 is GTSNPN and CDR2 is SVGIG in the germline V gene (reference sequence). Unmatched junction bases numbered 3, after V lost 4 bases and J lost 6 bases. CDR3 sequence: CAWTGGGQPQHF. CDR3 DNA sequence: TGTGCCTGGACAGGGGGAGGTCAGCCCCAGCATTTT.

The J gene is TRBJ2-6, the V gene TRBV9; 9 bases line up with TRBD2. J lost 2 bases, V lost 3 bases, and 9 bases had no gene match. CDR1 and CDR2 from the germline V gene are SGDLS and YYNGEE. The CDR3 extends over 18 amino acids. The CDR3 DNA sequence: TGTGCCAGCAGCGCCGGGACTAGCCCTTTTGCTGGGGCCAACGTCCTGACTTTC. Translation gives CASSAGTSPFAGANVLTF.

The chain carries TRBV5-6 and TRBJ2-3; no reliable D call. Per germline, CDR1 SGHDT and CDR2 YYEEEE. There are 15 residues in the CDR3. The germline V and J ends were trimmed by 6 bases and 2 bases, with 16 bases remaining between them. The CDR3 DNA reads TGTGCCAGCACGCAGTATCTAGGCCCCACAGATACGCAGTATTTT. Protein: CASTQYLGPTDTQYF.

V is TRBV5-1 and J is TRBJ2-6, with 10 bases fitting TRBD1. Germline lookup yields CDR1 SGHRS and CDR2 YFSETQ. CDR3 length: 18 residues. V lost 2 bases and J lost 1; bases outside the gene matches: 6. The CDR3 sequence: CASSFSGQGLSGANVLTF. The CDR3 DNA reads TGCGCCAGCAGCTTCTCGGGACAGGGGCTTTCTGGGGCCAACGTCCTGACTTTC.

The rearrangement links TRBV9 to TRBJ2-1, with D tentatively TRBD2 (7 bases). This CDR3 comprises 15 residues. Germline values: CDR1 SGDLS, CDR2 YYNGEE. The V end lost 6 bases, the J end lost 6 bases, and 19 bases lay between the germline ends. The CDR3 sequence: CASTSGGARGNEQFF. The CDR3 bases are TGTGCCAGCACCTCTGGGGGGGCGAGGGGCAATGAGCAGTTCTTC.

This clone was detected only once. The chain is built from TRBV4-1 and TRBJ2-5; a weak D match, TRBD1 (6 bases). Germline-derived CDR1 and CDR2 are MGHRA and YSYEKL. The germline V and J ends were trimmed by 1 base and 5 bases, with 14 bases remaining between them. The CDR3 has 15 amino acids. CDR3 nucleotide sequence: TGCGCCAGCAGCCAAGTAACAGGGTTAGGGGAGACCCAGTACTTC. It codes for CASSQVTGLGETQYF.

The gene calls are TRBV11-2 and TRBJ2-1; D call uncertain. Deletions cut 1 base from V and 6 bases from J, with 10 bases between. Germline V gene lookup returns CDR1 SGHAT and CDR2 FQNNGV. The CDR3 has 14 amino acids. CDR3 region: CASSLGISFNEQFF. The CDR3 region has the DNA TGTGCCAGCAGCTTAGGGATTAGCTTCAATGAGCAGTTCTTC.

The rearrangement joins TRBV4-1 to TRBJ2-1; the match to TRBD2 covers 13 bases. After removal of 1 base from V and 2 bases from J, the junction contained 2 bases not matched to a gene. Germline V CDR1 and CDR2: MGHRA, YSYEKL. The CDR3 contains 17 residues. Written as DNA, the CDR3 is TGCGCCAGCAGCCAAGGGACTAGCGGGAGCCCCTACAATGAGCAGTTCTTC. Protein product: CASSQGTSGSPYNEQFF.

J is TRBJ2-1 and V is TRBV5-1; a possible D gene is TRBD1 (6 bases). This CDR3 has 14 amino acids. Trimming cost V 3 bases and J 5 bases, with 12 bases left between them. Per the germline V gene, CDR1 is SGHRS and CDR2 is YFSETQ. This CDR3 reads CASSYQDSHNEQFF. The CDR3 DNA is TGCGCCAGCAGCTATCAGGACAGCCACAATGAGCAGTTCTTC. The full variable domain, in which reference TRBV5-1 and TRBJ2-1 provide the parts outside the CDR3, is KAGVTQTPRYLIKTRGQQVTLSCSPISGHRSVSWYQQTPGQGLQFLFEYFSETQRNKGNFPGRFSGRQFSNSRSEMNVSTLELGDSALYLCASSYQDSHNEQFFGPGTRLTVL.

This CDR3 is CASSRGTSGGPSTDTQYF. The CDR3 DNA sequence: TGTGCCAGCAGCCGCGGGACTAGCGGGGGACCTAGCACAGATACGCAGTATTTT. This chain joins TRBV4-2 and TRBJ2-3; 14 bases match TRBD2. Losses at the gene ends were 4 bases for V and 0 bases for J; bases not matched to a gene: 6. Per the germline V gene, CDR1 is LGHNA and CDR2 is YNFKEQ. The CDR3 contains 18 residues.

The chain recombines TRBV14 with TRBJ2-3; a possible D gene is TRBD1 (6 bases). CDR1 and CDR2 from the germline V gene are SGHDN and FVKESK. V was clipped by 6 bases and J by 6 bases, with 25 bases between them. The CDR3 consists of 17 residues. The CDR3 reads CASRLSGTPVGVDTQYF. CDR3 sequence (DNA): TGTGCCAGCAGACTCTCCGGGACACCCGTTGGGGTCGATACGCAGTATTTT. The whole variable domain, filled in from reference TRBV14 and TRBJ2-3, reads EAGVTQFPSHSVIEKGQTVTLRCDPISGHDNLYWYRRVMGKEIKFLLHFVKESKQDESGMPNNRFLAERTGGTYSTLKVQPAELEDSGVYFCASRLSGTPVGVDTQYFGPGTRLTVL.

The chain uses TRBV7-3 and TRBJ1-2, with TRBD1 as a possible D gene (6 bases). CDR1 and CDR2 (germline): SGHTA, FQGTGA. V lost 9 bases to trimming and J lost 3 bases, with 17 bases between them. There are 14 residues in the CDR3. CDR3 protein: CASPNGAGDYGYTF. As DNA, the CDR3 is TGTGCCAGTCCAAACGGGGCAGGGGACTATGGCTACACCTTC. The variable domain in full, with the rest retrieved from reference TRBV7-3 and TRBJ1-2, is GAGVSQTPSNKVTEKGKYVELRCDPISGHTALYWYRQSLGQGPEFLIYFQGTGAADDSGLPNDRFFAVRPEGSVSTLKIQRTERGDSAVYLCASPNGAGDYGYTFGSGTRLTVV.

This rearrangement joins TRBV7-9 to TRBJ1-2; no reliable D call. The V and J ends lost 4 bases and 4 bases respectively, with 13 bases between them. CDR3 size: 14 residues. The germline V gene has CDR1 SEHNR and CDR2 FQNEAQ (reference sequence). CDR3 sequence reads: CASSSPGEVYGYTF. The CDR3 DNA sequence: TGTGCCAGCAGCTCCCCTGGGGAGGTCTATGGCTACACCTTC.